The rows below give T cell receptor beta chains drawn from one sample of a study of T cells in Graves' hyperthyroidism and ophthalmopathy. Each CDR3 protein is one row after TCRdb ran MiXCR on the multiplex PCR reads. The table lists 250,000 or so distinct CDR3 sequences, roughly 15% of them singletons. Sequenced sample: blood. Source of these receptors: a woman aged 45-60 years with Graves' hyperthyroidism that later progressed to Graves' ophthalmopathy. Both conserved end residues are part of each CDR3. The D gene is left open where the match is weak.

d_call: -; v_call: TRBV12-3/TRBV12-4; j_call: TRBJ1-5; cdr3_aa: CASSLSGTTRNQPQHF
d_call: -; v_call: TRBV3-1; j_call: TRBJ1-1; cdr3_aa: CASSLLGGATTEAFF
d_call: TRBD1; v_call: TRBV20-1; j_call: TRBJ1-2; cdr3_aa: CSAPRSDRGHGYTF
d_call: TRBD2; v_call: TRBV5-1; j_call: TRBJ2-1; cdr3_aa: CASSPYASGEGNEQFF
d_call: -; v_call: TRBV7-9; j_call: TRBJ2-3; cdr3_aa: CASSLGSTDTQYF
d_call: TRBD2; v_call: TRBV7-2; j_call: TRBJ2-3; cdr3_aa: CASSRRGDTQYF
d_call: TRBD1; v_call: TRBV7-9; j_call: TRBJ2-1; cdr3_aa: CASSIPGQGRGDKYNEQFF
d_call: -; v_call: TRBV6-5; j_call: TRBJ2-3; cdr3_aa: CASSYSLITSDTQYF
d_call: -; v_call: TRBV18; j_call: TRBJ1-1; cdr3_aa: CASSNQAGRNTEAFF
d_call: -; v_call: TRBV10-3; j_call: TRBJ1-1; cdr3_aa: CAIGSRTNTEAFF
d_call: -; v_call: TRBV20-1; j_call: TRBJ2-1; cdr3_aa: CSARWGGVNEQFF
d_call: TRBD2; v_call: TRBV20-1; j_call: TRBJ2-2; cdr3_aa: CSARDRASGNPTGELFF
d_call: TRBD2; v_call: TRBV7-8; j_call: TRBJ2-3; cdr3_aa: CASSRPRSAGGPGPDTQYF
d_call: TRBD1; v_call: TRBV7-9; j_call: TRBJ2-7; cdr3_aa: CASGTDRAASTEQYF
d_call: TRBD2; v_call: TRBV12-3/TRBV12-4; j_call: TRBJ2-1; cdr3_aa: CASSQRGLAGKVSSYNEQFF
d_call: -; v_call: TRBV5-1; j_call: TRBJ1-1; cdr3_aa: CASSRGDPNTEAFF
d_call: -; v_call: TRBV7-2; j_call: TRBJ2-5; cdr3_aa: CASRPPAQETQYF
d_call: -; v_call: TRBV2; j_call: TRBJ1-1; cdr3_aa: CASSESGRVLYTEAFF
d_call: TRBD1; v_call: TRBV10-2; j_call: TRBJ1-4; cdr3_aa: CASSSPGQPDEKLFF
d_call: TRBD2; v_call: TRBV7-9; j_call: TRBJ2-5; cdr3_aa: CASSSELAGGIQETQYF
d_call: -; v_call: TRBV5-1; j_call: TRBJ2-5; cdr3_aa: CASSLQVQETQYF
d_call: -; v_call: TRBV27; j_call: TRBJ2-7; cdr3_aa: CASRGYYEQYF
d_call: -; v_call: TRBV12-3/TRBV12-4; j_call: TRBJ2-2; cdr3_aa: CALRPRATGELFF
d_call: TRBD2; v_call: TRBV20-1; j_call: TRBJ2-1; cdr3_aa: CSARSPTSGRGRSYNEQFF
d_call: -; v_call: TRBV12-3/TRBV12-4; j_call: TRBJ1-2; cdr3_aa: CASRGEDGNYGYTF
d_call: -; v_call: TRBV19; j_call: TRBJ2-2; cdr3_aa: CASSIRAGRAGELFF
d_call: TRBD1; v_call: TRBV5-1; j_call: TRBJ2-7; cdr3_aa: CASSLAQGAGGYGQYF
d_call: -; v_call: TRBV18; j_call: TRBJ2-6; cdr3_aa: CASSRDRISGANVLTF
d_call: -; v_call: TRBV2; j_call: TRBJ1-1; cdr3_aa: CASYPLPTRANTEAFF
d_call: TRBD2; v_call: TRBV3-1; j_call: TRBJ2-2; cdr3_aa: CASSQGLRERNGELFF
d_call: TRBD1; v_call: TRBV24-1; j_call: TRBJ2-3; cdr3_aa: CATSDLAGGAETANTDTQYF
d_call: -; v_call: TRBV20-1; j_call: TRBJ2-7; cdr3_aa: CSARGGVSSYEQYF
d_call: TRBD2; v_call: TRBV2; j_call: TRBJ2-3; cdr3_aa: CASKFLAEDTQYF
d_call: -; v_call: TRBV5-5; j_call: TRBJ1-1; cdr3_aa: CASSLVVGGTEAFF
d_call: -; v_call: TRBV3-1; j_call: TRBJ2-7; cdr3_aa: CASSQWGLEQYF
d_call: -; v_call: TRBV5-6; j_call: TRBJ1-5; cdr3_aa: CASSSDPGSNQPQHF
d_call: -; v_call: TRBV19; j_call: TRBJ2-7; cdr3_aa: CASSNGLSSYEQYF
d_call: -; v_call: TRBV5-1; j_call: TRBJ2-2; cdr3_aa: CASSLDTGELSF
d_call: -; v_call: TRBV18; j_call: TRBJ2-7; cdr3_aa: CASSPLGGSYEQYF
d_call: TRBD1; v_call: TRBV10-3; j_call: TRBJ2-3; cdr3_aa: CAISDDRVSTDTQYF
d_call: -; v_call: TRBV6-1; j_call: TRBJ1-1; cdr3_aa: CASTEKGTTEAFF
d_call: TRBD2; v_call: TRBV2; j_call: TRBJ2-1; cdr3_aa: CASGTSGRLDEQFF
d_call: -; v_call: TRBV12-3/TRBV12-4; j_call: TRBJ1-4; cdr3_aa: CASSLNRASTNEKLFF
d_call: -; v_call: TRBV19; j_call: TRBJ1-1; cdr3_aa: CATSRWGRAEAFF
d_call: TRBD2; v_call: TRBV15; j_call: TRBJ2-7; cdr3_aa: CATSRDPAGANYEQYF
d_call: -; v_call: TRBV18; j_call: TRBJ1-1; cdr3_aa: CASSPPVFAGLNTEAFF
d_call: TRBD2; v_call: TRBV12-3/TRBV12-4; j_call: TRBJ2-5; cdr3_aa: CASRKWGGVPGTQYF
d_call: -; v_call: TRBV5-1; j_call: TRBJ2-7; cdr3_aa: CASSLRDGLDYEQYF
d_call: -; v_call: TRBV6-1; j_call: TRBJ2-7; cdr3_aa: CASEKVGLGEQYF
d_call: -; v_call: TRBV9; j_call: TRBJ2-3; cdr3_aa: CASSVDVGRQYGDTQYF
d_call: -; v_call: TRBV7-9; j_call: TRBJ2-7; cdr3_aa: CASSLVFGGLNSYEQYF
d_call: -; v_call: TRBV11-2; j_call: TRBJ2-1; cdr3_aa: CASSKRGGPYNEQFF
d_call: TRBD1; v_call: TRBV20-1; j_call: TRBJ1-4; cdr3_aa: CSASADRGVKLFF
d_call: -; v_call: TRBV11-2; j_call: TRBJ2-1; cdr3_aa: CASSPSFF
d_call: TRBD1; v_call: TRBV24-1; j_call: TRBJ1-2; cdr3_aa: CATSGSPTQGGLDYGYTF
d_call: -; v_call: TRBV18; j_call: TRBJ1-1; cdr3_aa: CASSPKDGYNTEAFF
d_call: -; v_call: TRBV7-9; j_call: TRBJ1-4; cdr3_aa: CASSKGAGEKLFF
d_call: -; v_call: TRBV5-1; j_call: TRBJ2-2; cdr3_aa: CASSLEHPTGELFF
d_call: -; v_call: TRBV6-4; j_call: TRBJ2-7; cdr3_aa: CASSEAQGSKQYF